This T cell receptor (beta chain) was observed in a study of spatial heterogeneity in lung cancer. About the study: Patients with untreated early-stage non-small cell lung cancer, numbering some 68, were the donors. Consistent detection of more beta-chain than alpha-chain sequences was observed. Overall study findings and caveats: TCRs found ubiquitously expanded in tumor appeared in blood more at resection than at follow-up.

A note on this clonotype: Its specificity is not known.

MiXCR was run by TCRdb on the 5' RACE reads, yielding one entry per CDR3 protein. Of around 110,000 distinct CDR3 sequences in the sample, 12% are singletons; the top ten hold around 16%. The germline V and J ends were trimmed by 4 bases and 6 bases, with 12 bases remaining between them. Germline CDR1 and CDR2: SGHDT and YYEEEE. The CDR3 sequence is 13 residues long. Time point indicated: blood at routine non-recurrence follow-up after resection. Frozen PBMC, nontumor lung or tumor provided whole RNA, which was sequenced unsorted. V and J are TRBV5-6 and TRBJ2-3, with unresolved D. This specimen was PBMCs, taken at follow-up. The clonotype was recovered from a male donor with early-stage non-small cell lung cancer. This CDR3 reads CASSPGWADTQYF. The DNA of the CDR3 is TGTGCCAGCAGCCCCGGATGGGCCGATACGCAGTATTTT.